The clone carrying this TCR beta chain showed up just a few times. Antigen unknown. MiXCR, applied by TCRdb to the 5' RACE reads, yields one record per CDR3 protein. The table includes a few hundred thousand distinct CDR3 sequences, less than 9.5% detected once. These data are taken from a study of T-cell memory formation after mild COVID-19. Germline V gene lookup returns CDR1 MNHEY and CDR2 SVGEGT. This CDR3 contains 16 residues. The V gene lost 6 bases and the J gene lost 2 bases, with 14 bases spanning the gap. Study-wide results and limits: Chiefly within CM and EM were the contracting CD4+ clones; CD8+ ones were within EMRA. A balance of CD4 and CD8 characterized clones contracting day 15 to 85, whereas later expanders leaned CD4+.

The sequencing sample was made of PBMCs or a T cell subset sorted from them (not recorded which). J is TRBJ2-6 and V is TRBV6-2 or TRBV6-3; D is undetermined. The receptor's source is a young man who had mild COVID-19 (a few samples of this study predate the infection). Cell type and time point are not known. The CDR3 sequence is CASSPDGGAGANVLTF. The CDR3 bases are TGTGCCAGCAGCCCCGACGGTGGCGCTGGGGCCAACGTCCTGACTTTC.